This T cell receptor (beta chain) was found in a study of T cell repertoires in cytomegalovirus infection. Whole-study context: Based on public TCR beta signatures, there were indications of CMV infection and of a matching HLA type. Findings of the study overall: CMV carriers having the relevant HLA were flagged by cumulative public TCR beta family frequency. The ex vivo response was dominated by HLA-C-restricted CMV-specific TCR beta clonotypes.

A few counts support this clonotype. The target antigen is unknown. V lost 2 bases to trimming and J lost 3 bases, with 6 bases between them. Per the germline V gene, CDR1 is SGDLS and CDR2 is YYNGEE. The CDR3 totals 13 residues. One entry per CDR3 protein results from TCRdb running MiXCR on the reads. The top ten clones hold less than 3% of a sample with about 300,000 distinct CDR3 sequences, approximately 10% of them seen once. The receptor's source is a human donor in good health (CMV status not recorded). Some clones in this sample may be carry-over from other donors' samples. This chain connects TRBV9 to TRBJ2-1; perhaps TRBD1 as D (5 bases). Sequenced input: PBMCs. CDR3 coding DNA: TGTGCCAGCAGCGTTCAGGGCTACAATGAGCAGTTCTTC. Translating it yields CASSVQGYNEQFF.